The 20 T cell receptor beta chains given below trace back to one sample, sequenced in a study of cytomegalovirus exposure and HLA in healthy donors. The PCR contained 60 Vbeta and 13 Jbeta primers. Data came from immunoSEQ multiplex PCR; TCRdb stores just in-frame clones and leaves some out. Of under 300,000 clones listed, 86% are singletons. The sample comprised PBMCs. The receptors originated from a man aged 35 to 55 in good health and CMV-seropositive.

The genes are TRBV5-3 and TRBJ1-5; TRBD1 might be the D (6 bases). TRBV5-3 is sorted into the ORF group, with uncertain function. V shed 1 base and J shed 2 bases, with 19 bases lying between them. This CDR3 is built from 18 residues. CDR3 protein: CARSLTHRDFEGNQPQHF. The DNA of the CDR3 is TGTGCCAGAAGCTTGACGCACAGGGATTTCGAGGGCAATCAGCCCCAGCATTTT.

This chain connects TRBV5-4 to TRBJ2-1, with D possibly being TRBD2 (6 bases). From germline, CDR1 is SGHNT and CDR2 YYREEE (reference sequence). Trimming removed 3 bases from V and 4 bases from J, with 11 bases in between. CDR3 length equals 14 residues. This CDR3 reads CASSWVGLYNEQFF. Here the CDR3 DNA reads TGTGCCAGCAGCTGGGTCGGACTATACAATGAGCAGTTCTTC. The whole variable domain, filled in from reference TRBV5-4 and TRBJ2-1, reads ETGVTQSPTHLIKTRGQQVTLRCSSQSGHNTVSWYQQALGQGPQFIFQYYREEENGRGNFPPRFSGLQFPNYSSELNVNALELDDSALYLCASSWVGLYNEQFFGPGTRLTVL.

This clone showed up just once. The rearrangement links TRBV7-9 to TRBJ1-3; D gene unclear. CDR1 is SEHNR, CDR2 FQNEAQ, per germline (reference sequence). Between the trimmed V and J ends, which lost 5 bases and 1 base, there was a span of 12 bases. The CDR3 is 15 amino acids. For the CDR3, the DNA is TGTGCCAGCAGCGCAGGTCCCCCGTCTGGAAACACCATATATTTT. Translated: CASSAGPPSGNTIYF.

This sequence joins TRBV2 and TRBJ2-1; 10 nucleotides match TRBD1. There are 17 residues in the CDR3. CDR1 SNHLY and CDR2 FYNNEI come from the germline V gene. The J segment lost 6 bases and the V segment lost 8 bases, leaving 16 bases of the junction unmatched. CDR3 sequence (DNA): TGTGCCAGCGGCGTTCCTAGGGGGACAGGGGCTCCCAATGAGCAGTTCTTC. This sequence encodes CASGVPRGTGAPNEQFF.

The V and J genes are TRBV5-6 and TRBJ2-1; 7 nucleotides agree with TRBD1. This CDR3 region has 13 residues. V lost 2 bases and J lost 5; bases outside the gene matches: 1. Per the germline V gene, CDR1 is SGHDT and CDR2 is YYEEEE. CDR3 in amino acids: CASSFGTDNEQFF. In nucleotides, the CDR3 is TGTGCCAGCAGCTTCGGGACAGACAATGAGCAGTTCTTC.

The genes are TRBV7-9 and TRBJ1-2; 8 bases map to TRBD1. This CDR3 contains 13 residues. V trimming: 5 bases; J trimming: 8 bases; junction bases outside the gene matches: 7. Germline CDR1 and CDR2: SEHNR and FQNEAQ (reference sequence). For the CDR3, the DNA is TGTGCCAGCAGCCAGACAGGGGTTGGCGGCTACACCTTC. Its translation is CASSQTGVGGYTF.

The V gene is TRBV18, the J gene TRBJ2-3; 9 bases fit TRBD2. Germline lookup yields CDR1 KGHSH and CDR2 LQKENI. V was clipped by 3 bases and J by 5 bases; unmatched bases: 15. The CDR3 is made up of 18 amino acids. The CDR3 nucleotides are TGTGCCAGCTCACCTCGGACTAGCGCGAGGGGTTCCGGAGATACGCAGTATTTT. Translated: CASSPRTSARGSGDTQYF.

J is TRBJ1-1 and V is TRBV4-2; D is ambiguous. The germline CDR1 and CDR2 sequences are LGHNA and YNFKEQ. The V end lost 4 bases, the J end lost 5 bases, and 20 bases lay between the germline ends. The CDR3 runs 16 residues. As DNA, the CDR3 is TGTGCCAGCAGCCCGGAACTCGGGGTGGGTAGGACTGAAGCTTTCTTT. Amino acid sequence: CASSPELGVGRTEAFF.

This clone was counted once. This chain links TRBV7-2 with TRBJ1-1; possible D gene TRBD1, 5 bases. Between the trimmed V and J ends, which lost 2 bases and 3 bases, there was a span of 7 bases. CDR1 is SGHTA and CDR2 is FQGNSA in the germline V gene. The CDR3 covers 13 residues. The CDR3 bases are TGTGCCAGCAGCTTATCACAGGACACTGAAGCTTTCTTT. Translating gives CASSLSQDTEAFF.

V usage is TRBV7-9 and J usage is TRBJ2-1; D is unclear. The ends were cut back, 2 bases at V and 4 bases at J, with 9 bases in the middle. The CDR3 is made up of 14 amino acids. In germline, CDR1 is SEHNR, CDR2 FQNEAQ (reference sequence). This CDR3 is CASSLQETYNEQFF. In DNA, the CDR3 is TGTGCCAGCAGCTTACAGGAAACTTACAATGAGCAGTTCTTC. Full variable domain (outside the CDR3, taken from reference TRBV7-9 and TRBJ2-1): DTGVSQNPRHKITKRGQNVTFRCDPISEHNRLYWYRQTLGQGPEFLTYFQNEAQLEKSRLLSDRFSAERPKGSFSTLEIQRTEQGDSAMYLCASSLQETYNEQFFGPGTRLTVL.

J is TRBJ2-7 and V is TRBV7-9; TRBD1 matches 7 bases. This CDR3 is built from 14 residues. CDR1 is SEHNR and CDR2 is FQNEAQ in the germline V gene (reference sequence). J gave up 2 bases and V 5 bases, and 6 bases lay outside the gene matches. DNA for the CDR3: TGTGCCAGCAGCCCACGGGACAGAACCTACGAGCAGTACTTC. It codes for CASSPRDRTYEQYF.

The gene calls are TRBV2 and TRBJ1-5, with D perhaps TRBD1 (6 bases). This CDR3 spans 14 amino acids. Trimming removed 5 bases at V and 2 bases at J, with 10 bases between. Germline V gene sequence: CDR1 SNHLY, CDR2 FYNNEI. The CDR3, as DNA: TGTGCCAGCAGTCGAGCAGGGGGCAATCAGCCCCAGCATTTT. It translates to CASSRAGGNQPQHF. The whole variable domain, remainder taken from reference TRBV2 and TRBJ1-5, is EPEVTQTPSHQVTQMGQEVILRCVPISNHLYFYWYRQILGQKVEFLVSFYNNEISEKSEIFDDQFSVERPDGSNFTLKIRSTKLEDSAMYFCASSRAGGNQPQHFGDGTRLSIL.

This sequence joins TRBV19 and TRBJ1-6; a possible D gene is TRBD1 (6 bases). CDR3 length: 15 residues. Germline assignment: CDR1 LNHDA and CDR2 SQIVND (reference sequence). The ends were cut back, 11 bases at V and 7 bases at J, with 21 bases in the middle. The CDR3 sequence is CAARLQGNSNSPLHF. Here the CDR3 DNA reads TGTGCCGCCAGGCTCCAGGGGAACTCAAATTCACCCCTCCACTTT.

CDR3 in amino acids: CASSMGDSYEQYF. In nucleotides, the CDR3 is TGTGCCAGCAGCATGGGGGACAGCTACGAGCAGTACTTC. The rearrangement joins TRBV21-1 to TRBJ2-7; TRBD1 is the table's D call and was not checked against the DNA. TRBV21-1 is noted as a pseudogene. This CDR3 is built from 13 residues.

The rearrangement uses TRBV28 and TRBJ1-5; the D gene is possibly TRBD1 (6 bases). V lost 5 bases, J lost 6 bases, and 17 bases lay in between. Germline lookup yields CDR1 MDHEN and CDR2 SYDVKM. CDR3 size: 15 residues. Written as DNA, the CDR3 is TGTGCCAGCAGTACCGGAGCCGGGACAACTCAGCCCCAGCATTTT. Translation gives CASSTGAGTTQPQHF.

The chain links TRBV28 to TRBJ2-1; 9 bases align to TRBD2. J gave up 2 bases and V 2 bases, and 4 bases lay outside the gene matches. The germline V gene has CDR1 MDHEN and CDR2 SYDVKM. CDR3 size: 16 residues. This CDR3 reads CASSLGAGGPYNEQFF. DNA for the CDR3: TGTGCCAGCAGTTTAGGGGCGGGAGGGCCCTACAATGAGCAGTTCTTC.

The chain employs TRBV11-1 and TRBJ2-3, with 7 nucleotides matching TRBD1. The CDR3 consists of 15 residues. J lost 4 bases, V lost 4 bases, and 8 bases had no gene match. The germline V gene has CDR1 SGHAT and CDR2 FQDESV (reference sequence). The CDR3 region is CASSSPGTVADTQYF. As DNA, the CDR3 is TGTGCCAGCAGCTCGCCGGGGACAGTGGCAGATACGCAGTATTTT. Variable domain in full (rest from reference TRBV11-1 and TRBJ2-3): EAEVAQSPRYKITEKSQAVAFWCDPISGHATLYWYRQILGQGPELLVQFQDESVVDDSQLPKDRFSAERLKGVDSTLKIQPAELGDSAMYLCASSSPGTVADTQYFGPGTRLTVL.

The genes are TRBV7-3 and TRBJ1-1; the D gene is possibly TRBD1 (6 bases). Germline CDR1 and CDR2: SGHTA and FQGTGA. This CDR3 comprises 15 residues. V shed 0 bases and J shed 5 bases, with 13 bases lying between them. The CDR3 region has the DNA TGTGCCAGCAGCTTAACGGGGGTGGGGGCTACTGAAGCTTTCTTT. Protein product: CASSLTGVGATEAFF.

The V and J genes are TRBV7-6 and TRBJ2-5; 11 bases are a match to TRBD1. Germline V lookup: CDR1 SGHVS, CDR2 FNYEAQ. The V and J ends lost 5 bases and 5 bases, in that order; junction bases with no gene match: 10. The CDR3 is 16 amino acids. CDR3 in amino acids: CASSPSGTGGIETQYF. The CDR3 nucleotides are TGTGCCAGCAGCCCGTCCGGGACAGGGGGAATTGAGACCCAGTACTTC.

The chain couples TRBV7-3 to TRBJ2-1; TRBD2 aligns across 7 bases. CDR1 and CDR2 (germline): SGHTA, FQGTGA. The CDR3 is made up of 14 amino acids. V trimming: 4 bases; J trimming: 7 bases; junction bases outside the gene matches: 7. The CDR3 DNA follows: TGTGCCAGCAGCTCGCAGCGGGATCGTAATGAGCAGTTCTTC. Translating gives CASSSQRDRNEQFF.